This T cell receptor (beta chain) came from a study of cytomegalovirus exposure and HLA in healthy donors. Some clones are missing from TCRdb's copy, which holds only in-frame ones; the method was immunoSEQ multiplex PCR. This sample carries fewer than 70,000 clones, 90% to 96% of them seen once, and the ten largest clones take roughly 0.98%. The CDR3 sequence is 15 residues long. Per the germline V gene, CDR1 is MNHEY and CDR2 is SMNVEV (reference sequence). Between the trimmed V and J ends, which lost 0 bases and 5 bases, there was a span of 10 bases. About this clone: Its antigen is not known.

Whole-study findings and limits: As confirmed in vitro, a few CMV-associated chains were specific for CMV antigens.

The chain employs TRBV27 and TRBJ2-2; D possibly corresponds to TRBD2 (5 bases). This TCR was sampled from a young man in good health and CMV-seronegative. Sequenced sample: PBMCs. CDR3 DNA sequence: TGTGCCAGCAGTTTATCTAGTGGACTGACCGGGGAGCTGTTTTTT. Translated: CASSLSSGLTGELFF.